The 28 T cell receptor beta chains in this list originate from one sample, sequenced in a study of metastatic and nonmetastatic thyroid tumors. MiXCR re-clonotyped the PCR reads for TCRdb. The sample shows about 13,000 clones, about a quarter of them seen only once. Among the patients, none had received any treatment before thyroid surgery. The sequencing input was adjacent normal tissue. Receptor source: a female donor with papillary thyroid cancer or a benign thyroid nodule (not recorded which). Some clones in this sample may be carry-over from other donors' samples.

The rearrangement links TRBV20-1 to TRBJ2-1; D call uncertain. Trimming removed 6 bases at V and 4 bases at J, with 7 bases between. The CDR3 runs to 11 residues. CDR1 DFQATT and CDR2 SNEGSKA come from the germline V gene (reference sequence). CDR3 in amino acids: CSARKYNEQFF. CDR3 DNA: TGCAGTGCCAGGAAATACAATGAGCAGTTCTTC.

This chain uses TRBV7-6 with TRBJ2-3; 10 nucleotides align to TRBD1. V lost 1 base and J lost 1; bases outside the gene matches: 5. Germline-derived CDR1 and CDR2 are SGHVS and FNYEAQ. The CDR3 contains 17 residues. The CDR3, as DNA: TGTGCCAGCAGCTTAGTTGGCGGACAGGGGGGCACAGATACGCAGTATTTT. Its translation is CASSLVGGQGGTDTQYF.

This rearrangement joins TRBV24-1 to TRBJ2-7; D call uncertain. V was pared by 5 bases and J by 3 bases, with 10 bases between. Per the germline V gene, CDR1 is KGHDR and CDR2 is SFDVKD. The CDR3 contains 13 residues. The CDR3 DNA sequence: TGTGCCACCAGTGCTGGGATAGACTACGAGCAGTACTTC. Translation gives CATSAGIDYEQYF.

In its sample, this clone is medium-sized. The V gene is TRBV12-3 or TRBV12-4, the J gene TRBJ2-7, with a tentative D call TRBD1 (5 bases). Trimming removed 5 bases at V and 3 bases at J, with 17 bases between. The CDR3 is 15 residues long. The CDR3 loop is CASSQKGHGFYEQYF. The CDR3, as DNA: TGTGCCAGCAGTCAAAAGGGGCACGGATTCTACGAGCAGTACTTC.

Concerning this clone itself: This could be a read error, since a much larger clone is one nucleotide away. The chain joins TRBV19 to TRBJ1-5; D gene ambiguous. Looked up from germline, CDR1 is LNHDA and CDR2 is SQIVND (reference sequence). The CDR3 has 16 residues. V shed 2 bases and J shed 4 bases, with 15 bases lying between them. The CDR3 DNA sequence: TGTGCCAGTAGTATAAATGGCCATCCGGAGAATCAGCCCCAGCATTTT. This gives the protein CASSINGHPENQPQHF.

This chain links TRBV6-1 with TRBJ2-1; 12 bases map to TRBD2. The junction had 3 bases not matched to a gene; V was cut back by 5 bases and J by 4 bases. Per germline, CDR1 MNHNS and CDR2 SASEGT. The CDR3 extends over 15 amino acids. The CDR3 is CASSRTSGRYNEQFF. The CDR3, as DNA: TGTGCCAGCAGTCGAACTAGCGGGAGGTACAATGAGCAGTTCTTC.

This chain links TRBV2 with TRBJ1-1; 7 bases align to TRBD1. The germline V gene encodes CDR1 SNHLY and CDR2 FYNNEI. The CDR3 sequence is 16 residues long. V was clipped by 3 bases and J by 0 bases; unmatched bases: 7. The CDR3 DNA is TGTGCCAGCAGTGATATCACAGGGGAACTGAACACTGAAGCTTTCTTT. Translated: CASSDITGELNTEAFF.

The chain has TRBV6-4 and TRBJ2-2; 7 nucleotides line up with TRBD2. The CDR3 runs 14 residues. Germline V gene data show CDR1 as MRHNA and CDR2 as SNTAGT. The ends lost 6 bases at V and 6 bases at J; junction bases unmatched: 7. This chain's CDR3 is CASSRTGGPGELFF. CDR3 nucleotides: TGTGCCAGCAGCCGTACGGGAGGCCCCGGGGAGCTGTTTTTT.

This rearrangement joins TRBV20-1 to TRBJ2-3; D remains ambiguous. Deletions cut 2 bases from V and 6 bases from J, with 15 bases between. The CDR3 totals 14 residues. CDR1 is DFQATT, CDR2 SNEGSKA, per germline (reference sequence). The CDR3 is CSARRRTTCDTQYF. Written as DNA, the CDR3 is TGCAGTGCTAGACGTCGGACCACCTGTGATACGCAGTATTTT.

In this sample, this clone turned up a few times. This chain joins TRBV2 and TRBJ2-2, with D hard to call. Germline V gene lookup returns CDR1 SNHLY and CDR2 FYNNEI. The CDR3 sequence is 14 residues long. Trimming took off 6 bases at V and 7 bases at J, with 15 bases between the two ends. The CDR3 spells CASRGSGEIGELFF. The CDR3 DNA is TGTGCCAGCAGGGGGTCGGGCGAGATCGGGGAGCTGTTTTTT.

The chain combines TRBV18 with TRBJ1-2; D perhaps matches TRBD1 (6 bases). Per germline, CDR1 KGHSH and CDR2 LQKENI. The CDR3 runs to 15 residues. V was shortened by 2 bases and J by 8 bases, with 18 bases between the two germline ends. The CDR3 DNA sequence: TGTGCCAGCTCACCATATATAACGGGACAAGAGGGCTACACCTTC. This gives the protein CASSPYITGQEGYTF.

J is TRBJ2-7 and V is TRBV11-1; D unclear. V was trimmed by 0 bases and J by 5 bases, leaving 2 bases between them. Germline CDR1 and CDR2: SGHAT and FQDESV (reference sequence). The CDR3 runs 11 residues. CDR3 amino acids: CASSLAHEQYF. CDR3 nucleotide sequence: TGTGCCAGCAGCTTAGCCCACGAGCAGTACTTC.

This clone was seen only a few times. The V call is TRBV5-1, the J call TRBJ1-1; no clear D gene. Germline V gene lookup returns CDR1 SGHRS and CDR2 YFSETQ. Deletions cut 1 base from V and 1 base from J, with 5 bases between. This CDR3 spans 13 amino acids. CDR3 nucleotides: TGCGCCAGCAGCTTGAATGCGAACACTGAAGCTTTCTTT. Protein sequence: CASSLNANTEAFF.

This clone was seen at least ten times. The chain is built from TRBV7-9 and TRBJ1-2; no clear D gene. Germline assignment: CDR1 SEHNR and CDR2 FQNEAQ (reference sequence). This CDR3 contains 14 residues. Trimming cost V 0 bases and J 5 bases, with 10 bases left between them. In nucleotides, the CDR3 is TGTGCCAGCAGCTTAGCGGGCGGGGAATATGGCTACACCTTC. Protein product: CASSLAGGEYGYTF.

V gene TRBV30 combines with J gene TRBJ2-7; no definite D call. The V and J ends lost 1 base and 2 bases respectively, with 6 bases between them. Germline V gives CDR1 GTSNPN, CDR2 SVGIG (reference sequence). The CDR3 is made up of 12 amino acids. The chain's CDR3 is CAWSDETYEQYF. The DNA of the CDR3 is TGTGCCTGGAGTGACGAGACCTACGAGCAGTACTTC.

Of note for this clone: The CDR3 ends on some other residue instead of the conserved phenylalanine or tryptophan, so this is likely a read error. The DNA is omitted, as the CDR3 cannot be located on it reliably, and the CDR3 follows TCRdb's listing. This chain joins TRBV7-3 and TRBJ2-2. A total of 11 residues make up the CDR3, ends included. Germline values: CDR1 SGHTA, CDR2 FQGTGA. CDR3 sequence: CASSPVLQAAG.

This clone is termed medium-sized. Its ends do not fully match the called genes, so a read error is possible. The J gene is TRBJ2-1, the V gene TRBV20-1, with 8 bases that match TRBD2. The CDR3 consists of 12 residues. Germline-derived CDR1 and CDR2 are DFQATT and SNEGSKA (reference sequence). Here the CDR3 reads CSTSGNDNEQFF. The CDR3 DNA sequence: TGCAGTACTAGCGGAAACGACAATGAGCAGTTCTTC.

By sample fraction, this clone is large (0.1 to 1%). V is TRBV7-9 and J is TRBJ1-2, with D hard to call. Germline lookup yields CDR1 SEHNR and CDR2 FQNEAQ (reference sequence). The CDR3 contains 14 residues. V gave up 4 bases and J gave up 8 bases, with 17 bases separating them. The CDR3: CASSSSAPSGGYTF. CDR3 bases: TGTGCCAGCAGCTCCTCGGCACCATCAGGCGGCTACACCTTC.

Sample share makes this clone medium-sized. This rearrangement joins TRBV5-1 to TRBJ2-7, with 7 bases identical to TRBD1. Germline V gene lookup returns CDR1 SGHRS and CDR2 YFSETQ. The CDR3 is 15 amino acids. Losses at the gene ends were 0 bases for V and 3 bases for J; bases not matched to a gene: 6. CDR3 protein: CASSLEGQYLYEQYF. The DNA for the CDR3 is TGCGCCAGCAGCTTGGAGGGACAGTATCTCTACGAGCAGTACTTC.

This clone was detected only a few times. The V gene is TRBV6-2 or TRBV6-3, the J gene TRBJ2-7; possible D gene TRBD2, 5 bases. The germline CDR1 and CDR2 sequences are MNHEY and SVGEGT. This CDR3 contains 13 residues. V lost 8 bases and J 7 bases, leaving 18 bases between the germline ends. The CDR3 sequence is CASLRTPGREQYF. The CDR3 DNA follows: TGTGCCAGCCTTCGGACTCCCGGGCGGGAGCAGTACTTC.

This clone came up many times. One junction end disagrees with the germline gene, perhaps due to a read error. The rearrangement uses TRBV9 and TRBJ2-7; maybe TRBD2 (6 bases). CDR1 is SGDLS and CDR2 is YYNGEE in the germline V gene. The CDR3 is 14 amino acids. CDR3 region: CASGVGLTSWEQYF. CDR3 nucleotides: TGTGCCAGCGGCGTTGGTCTTACTAGCTGGGAGCAGTACTTC. Variable domain in full (rest from reference TRBV9 and TRBJ2-7): DSGVTQTPKHLITATGQRVTLRCSPRSGDLSVYWYQQSLDQGLQFLIQYYNGEERAKGNILERFSAQQFPDLHSELNLSSLELGDSALYFCASGVGLTSWEQYFGPGTRLTVT.

The sample holds many counts of this clone. This sample also contains other DNA sequences that code for the same CDR3. The rearrangement uses TRBV29-1 and TRBJ1-2, with D possibly being TRBD1 (5 bases). Germline V gene data show CDR1 as SQVTM and CDR2 as ANQGSEA. This CDR3 is built from 13 residues. Trimming removed 0 bases at V and 4 bases at J, with 9 bases between. The CDR3 bases are TGCAGCGTTGAAGAGGCGGGGGGCTATGGCTACACCTTC. Encoded protein: CSVEEAGGYGYTF.

This clone was seen many times. The chain employs TRBV20-1 and TRBJ2-5, with D unresolved. Germline V gives CDR1 DFQATT, CDR2 SNEGSKA (reference sequence). Trimming took off 0 bases at V and 0 bases at J, with 20 bases between the two ends. The CDR3 is 18 amino acids. The CDR3 nucleotides read TGCAGTGCTAGAGATTTCCGGGCCCTCCCCCCGTACCAAGAGACCCAGTACTTC. It yields the protein CSARDFRALPPYQETQYF.

The chain links TRBV12-3 or TRBV12-4 to TRBJ2-7, with a weak D call TRBD2 (5 bases). This CDR3 has 14 residues. CDR3 residues: CARSPDDGAYEQYF. The CDR3 region has the DNA TGTGCAAGAAGCCCTGATGACGGGGCCTACGAGCAGTACTTC.

This chain uses TRBV30 with TRBJ2-7; 8 bases are a match to TRBD1. Germline values: CDR1 GTSNPN, CDR2 SVGIG (reference sequence). The V and J ends lost 1 base and 2 bases, in that order; junction bases with no gene match: 4. CDR3 length equals 14 residues. CDR3 region: CAWSDRDRPYEQYF. The CDR3 DNA reads TGTGCCTGGAGTGACCGGGACAGGCCCTACGAGCAGTACTTC.

The J gene is TRBJ2-2, the V gene TRBV6-1; D gene ambiguous. Germline loops: CDR1 MNHNS, CDR2 SASEGT. Trimming removed 6 bases at V and 7 bases at J, with 9 bases between. CDR3 length equals 12 residues. The CDR3 DNA follows: TGTGCCAGCAGCCCTATGGGCGGGGAGCTGTTTTTT. This sequence encodes CASSPMGGELFF.

This clone was seen ten or more times. This chain joins TRBV7-9 and TRBJ1-4; no clear D gene. Deletions cut 5 bases from V and 0 bases from J, with 10 bases between. Looked up from germline, CDR1 is SEHNR and CDR2 is FQNEAQ (reference sequence). This CDR3 contains 15 residues. The CDR3 nucleotides are TGTGCCAGCAGCCCTTATGCTACAACTAATGAAAAACTGTTTTTT. This encodes CASSPYATTNEKLFF. Supplemented by reference TRBV7-9 and TRBJ1-4, the full variable domain reads DTGVSQNPRHKITKRGQNVTFRCDPISEHNRLYWYRQTLGQGPEFLTYFQNEAQLEKSRLLSDRFSAERPKGSFSTLEIQRTEQGDSAMYLCASSPYATTNEKLFFGSGTQLSVL.

In its sample, this clone ranks as medium-sized. The chain joins TRBV19 to TRBJ1-2; no clear D gene. The CDR3 covers 14 residues. Trimming shortened V by 3 bases and J by 2 bases, and 10 bases separated the two germline ends. The germline CDR1 and CDR2 sequences are LNHDA and SQIVND (reference sequence). CDR3 coding DNA: TGTGCCAGTAGTATGTTACAGAAGAACTATGGCTACACCTTC. Translated, it gives CASSMLQKNYGYTF.